This T cell receptor beta chain was found in a study of persistence of HIV-infected CD4 T cells (TCRdb year 2020). Some background on the complete study: Participants had been on suppressive ART for a median of roughly eight years. Peripheral blood samples of up to roughly 200 mL were collected at multiple time points, except for a couple of participants, who underwent leukapheresis at a single time point. Anti-CD3/anti-CD28 stimulation activated a higher proportion of cells, with a lower memory fraction, than antigen stimulation. The study isolated CMV- and HIV-1 Gag-responding CD4+ T cells from ART-treated individuals to examine antigen-driven clonal expansion of HIV-1-infected cells. TCRbeta sequencing assessed the clonality of all cells in each sorted population, while proviral sequencing assessed the clonality of infected cells. In the cross-participant TCR cluster analysis, fewer than ten participants were included for CMV and about 7 participants were included for Gag.

The study at large found these results: The study involved few individuals and tested only a limited range of antigens. Bulk TCR analyses could not be restricted to the rare CMV-responding cells that actually carried HIV-1 proviruses. TCRbeta richness in CMV- and Gag-responding cells was significantly lower than in anti-CD3/anti-CD28-responding cells; CMV-responding cells had higher oligoclonality than CD3/CD28-stimulated and Gag-responding cells. Within the same sorted populations, TCR oligoclonality correlated with proviral oligoclonality. Degenerate expanded CDR3beta sequences were enriched in antigen-responding cells, suggesting convergent selection of CD4+ responses to CMV and Gag.

Inclusive of the bounding cysteine and phenylalanine, the CDR3 is 13 residues long. The sequence is cut down to CDR3 DNA, 39 bases in frame from base 1. V has 8 bases trimmed and J has 4 bases trimmed; junction bases matching no gene number 7. The CDR1 and CDR2 encoded by the germline V gene are SGHTA and FQGTGA. TCRbeta repertoires were sequenced from genomic DNA with the immunoSEQ hsTCRB assay version 4 in survey mode. Genomic DNA was diluted to around 10 ng/uL, using up to roughly 1 ug per sample for TCRbeta sequencing. As for how the authors treated the data: TCRbeta data were analyzed in ImmunoSeq Analyzer 3.0, with diversity computed on productive nucleotide rearrangements. The improved Chao index was used to estimate lower-bound TCR diversity, and the Gini coefficient was used to estimate clonality using the Immunarch R package. When different nucleotide rearrangements encoded the same CDR3beta amino acid sequence, each rearrangement was treated as a distinct clonotype. Differential abundance analysis identified TCRbeta sequences significantly enriched in antigen-responding cells relative to anti-CD3/anti-CD28-activated cells. GLIPH2 grouped TCRs by predicted peptide-MHC specificity, both within each participant and across combined participant data sets. TCRdb carries this immuneACCESS record with in-frame sequences only. Its versions omit some clonotypes, under half of them owing to an unresolved V gene in the studies checked, with the rest unexplained. V, J and clone size were drawn from that table, and D and trimming were deduced from the DNA. The sample table shows tens of thousands of clones, and approximately 90% are seen once. The ten most abundant clones make up 0.45% to 0.5% of the sample.

This specimen's treatment or condition label, interpreted: suppressive antiretroviral therapy. As a nonspecific positive control representing the CD4+ T cell repertoire, the cells were stimulated with anti-CD3/anti-CD28 magnetic beads. Responding CD4+ T cells were sorted on the basis of upregulation of both CD40 ligand and CD69. Participants were HIV-1-infected adults who started suppressive ART during chronic infection. Participants had undetectable plasma HIV-1 RNA below 50 copies/mL for at least 4 years. To be included, a participant needed positive CMV serology and a CD4+ T cell count above 400 cells/uL. Before stimulation, PBMCs were isolated using density centrifugation and then depleted of CD8+ T cells. Stimulation of CD8-depleted PBMCs was carried out for 15 to 20 hours with anti-CD28/CD49d costimulation, CD40-blocking antibody and enfuvirtide, to prevent new infections. Sorting was done on either a Beckman Coulter MoFlo Legacy or an XDP sorter, and propidium iodide was used to exclude dead cells. Genomic DNA was extracted using the QIAamp DNA Mini Kit for samples with more than one million cells and using the Quick-DNA Microprep Kit for all other samples.

This clone was observed once. Its cognate antigen has yet to be identified. There are no base qualities to consult, and no much larger clone falls within one base. Material: CD4+ T cells sorted from PBMCs after roughly 19-hour stimulation, obtained from a patient who received antiretroviral therapy. The sample's cell subset or site label, in plain terms: CD40L+CD69+ CD4 T cells responding to anti-CD3/anti-CD28 beads, representing the overall repertoire. The chain is made from TRBV7-3 and TRBJ1-2; 7 central bases correspond to TRBD1. The receptor was isolated from an adult woman with HIV who was CMV-seropositive. The bases are TGTGCCAGCCGACAGGGTTTAGGCTATGGCTACACCTTC. Translated, it reads CASRQGLGYGYTF.